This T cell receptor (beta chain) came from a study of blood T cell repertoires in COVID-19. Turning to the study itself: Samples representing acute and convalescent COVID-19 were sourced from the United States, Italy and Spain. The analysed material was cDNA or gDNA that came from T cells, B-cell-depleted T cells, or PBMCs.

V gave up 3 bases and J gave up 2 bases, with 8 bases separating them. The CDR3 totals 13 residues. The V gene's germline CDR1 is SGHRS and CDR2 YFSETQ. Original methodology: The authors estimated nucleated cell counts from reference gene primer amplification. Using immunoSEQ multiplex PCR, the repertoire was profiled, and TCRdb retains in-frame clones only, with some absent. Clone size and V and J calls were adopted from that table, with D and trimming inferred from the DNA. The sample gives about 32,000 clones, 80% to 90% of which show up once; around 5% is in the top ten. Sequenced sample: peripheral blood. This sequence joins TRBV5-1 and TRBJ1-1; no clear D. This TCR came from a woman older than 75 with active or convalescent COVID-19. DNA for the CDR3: TGCGCCAGCAGCTCCGACACTAACACTGAAGCTTTCTTT. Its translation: CASSSDTNTEAFF.